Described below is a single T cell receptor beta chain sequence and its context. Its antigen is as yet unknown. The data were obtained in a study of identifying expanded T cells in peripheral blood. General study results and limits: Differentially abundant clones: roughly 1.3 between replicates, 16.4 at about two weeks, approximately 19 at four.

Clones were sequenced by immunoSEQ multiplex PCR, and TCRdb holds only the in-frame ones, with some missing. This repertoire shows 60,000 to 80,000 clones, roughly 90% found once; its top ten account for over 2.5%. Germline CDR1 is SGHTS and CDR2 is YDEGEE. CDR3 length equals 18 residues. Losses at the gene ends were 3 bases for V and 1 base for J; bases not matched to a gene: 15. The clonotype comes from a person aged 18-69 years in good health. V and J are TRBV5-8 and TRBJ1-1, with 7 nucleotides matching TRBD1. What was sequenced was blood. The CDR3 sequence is CASSSKPRWGTANTEAFF. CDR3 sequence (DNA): TGTGCCAGCAGCTCCAAACCGAGATGGGGGACAGCGAACACTGAAGCTTTCTTT.